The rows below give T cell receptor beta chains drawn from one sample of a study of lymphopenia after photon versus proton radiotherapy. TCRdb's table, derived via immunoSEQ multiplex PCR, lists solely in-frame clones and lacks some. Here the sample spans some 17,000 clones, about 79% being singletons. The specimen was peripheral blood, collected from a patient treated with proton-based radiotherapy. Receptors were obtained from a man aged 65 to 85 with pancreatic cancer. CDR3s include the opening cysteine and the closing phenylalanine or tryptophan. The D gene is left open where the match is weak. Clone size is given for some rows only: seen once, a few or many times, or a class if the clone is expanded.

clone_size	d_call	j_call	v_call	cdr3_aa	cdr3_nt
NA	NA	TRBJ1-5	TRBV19	CASSIGRQPNQPQHF	TGTGCCAGTAGTATAGGTCGACAGCCAAATCAGCCCCAGCATTTT
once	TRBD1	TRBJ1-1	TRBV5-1	CASSLRTGEAEAFF	TGCGCCAGCAGCCTTCGGACAGGGGAGGCTGAAGCTTTCTTT
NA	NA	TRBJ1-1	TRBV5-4	CASSAESGRLTEAFF	TGTGCCAGCAGCGCCGAATCAGGGCGCTTAACTGAAGCTTTCTTT
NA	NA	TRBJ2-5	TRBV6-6	CASSYSASSETQYF	TGTGCCAGCAGTTACTCGGCTAGCAGCGAGACCCAGTACTTC
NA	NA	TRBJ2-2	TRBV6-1	CASRRENTGELFF	TGTGCCAGCAGGAGAGAGAACACCGGGGAGCTGTTTTTT
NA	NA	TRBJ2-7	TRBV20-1	CSAYDTLEQYF	TGCAGTGCTTATGACACGCTCGAGCAGTACTTC
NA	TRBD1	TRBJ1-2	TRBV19	CASSQTRDSFNYGYTF	TGTGCCAGTAGTCAAACCCGGGACAGCTTTAACTATGGCTACACCTTC
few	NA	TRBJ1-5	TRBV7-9	CASSSTGSNQPQHF	TGTGCCAGCAGCTCTACAGGTAGCAATCAGCCCCAGCATTTT
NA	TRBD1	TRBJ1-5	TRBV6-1	CASTKDRFGNQPQHF	TGTGCCAGCACTAAGGACAGGTTCGGCAATCAGCCCCAGCATTTT
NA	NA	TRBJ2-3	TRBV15	CATSRELLGTDTQYF	TGTGCCACCAGCAGAGAATTACTAGGCACAGATACGCAGTATTTT
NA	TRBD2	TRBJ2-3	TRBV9	CASSVGSTSGNTQYF	TGTGCCAGCAGCGTCGGCAGCACTAGCGGGAATACGCAGTATTTT
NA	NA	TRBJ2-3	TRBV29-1	CSVEGLPTRPDTQYF	TGCAGCGTTGAAGGCTTACCGACTAGGCCAGATACGCAGTATTTT
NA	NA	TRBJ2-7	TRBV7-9	CASSQTGRSYEQYF	TGTGCCAGCAGCCAGACCGGACGTTCCTACGAGCAGTACTTC
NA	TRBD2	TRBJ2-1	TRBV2	CATQRGQYNEQFF	TGTGCCACCCAGCGGGGCCAATACAATGAGCAGTTCTTC
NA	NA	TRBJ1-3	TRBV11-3	CASSLNGNTIYF	TGTGCCAGCAGTTTAAATGGAAACACCATATATTTT
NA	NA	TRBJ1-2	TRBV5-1	CASSEDFYGYTF	TGCGCCAGCAGCGAGGACTTCTATGGCTACACCTTC
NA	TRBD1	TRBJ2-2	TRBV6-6	CASGAGQGSGGELFF	TGTGCCAGCGGGGCGGGACAGGGCTCGGGCGGGGAGCTGTTTTTT
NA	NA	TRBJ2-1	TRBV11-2	CASSLSLREQFF	TGTGCCAGCAGCTTGTCCCTTAGGGAGCAGTTCTTC
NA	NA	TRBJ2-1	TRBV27	CASSLIWRSNEQFF	TGTGCCAGCAGTTTAATCTGGAGAAGCAATGAGCAGTTCTTC
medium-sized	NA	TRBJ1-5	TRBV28	CASSSQRGPQHF	TGTGCCAGCAGTTCCCAGAGGGGACCCCAGCATTTT
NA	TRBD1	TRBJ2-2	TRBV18	CASSSRDRLTGELFF	TGTGCCAGCTCAAGCCGGGACAGATTAACCGGGGAGCTGTTTTTT
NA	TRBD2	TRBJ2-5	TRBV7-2	CASSLGGGVRETQYF	TGTGCCAGCAGCTTAGGGGGGGGAGTACGAGAGACCCAGTACTTC
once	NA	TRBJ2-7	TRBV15	CATSRDRASYEQYF	TGTGCCACCAGCAGAGACAGGGCCTCCTACGAGCAGTACTTC
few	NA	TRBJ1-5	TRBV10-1	CASSEGGQISNQPQHF	TGCGCCAGCAGTGAGGGGGGACAAATTAGCAATCAGCCCCAGCATTTT
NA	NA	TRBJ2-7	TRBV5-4	CASSLMGGPGYEQYF	TGTGCCAGCAGCTTGATGGGGGGCCCTGGATACGAGCAGTACTTC
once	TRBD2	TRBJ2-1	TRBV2	CASSDGTSGIDEQFF	TGTGCCAGCAGTGATGGGACTAGCGGGATCGATGAGCAGTTCTTC
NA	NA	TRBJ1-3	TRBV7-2	CASSLDSSGNTIYF	TGTGCCAGCAGCTTAGACAGCTCTGGAAACACCATATATTTT
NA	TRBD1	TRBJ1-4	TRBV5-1	CASSLGQDGEKLFF	TGCGCCAGCAGCCTCGGACAGGACGGGGAAAAACTGTTTTTT
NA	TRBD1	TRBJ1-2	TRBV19	CASSRDRNYGYTF	TGTGCCAGTAGTCGGGACAGAAACTATGGCTACACCTTC
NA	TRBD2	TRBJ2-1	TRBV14	CASSPSGGASYNEQFF	TGTGCCAGCAGCCCAAGCGGGGGGGCCTCATACAATGAGCAGTTCTTC
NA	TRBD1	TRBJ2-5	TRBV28	CASSPAGTGGETQYF	TGTGCCAGCAGTCCGGCGGGGACAGGGGGAGAGACCCAGTACTTC
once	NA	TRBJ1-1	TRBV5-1	CASSLGDGNTEAFF	TGCGCCAGCAGCTTAGGGGACGGGAACACTGAAGCTTTCTTT
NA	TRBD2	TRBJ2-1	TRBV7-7	CAGTLRGAAYNEQFF	TGTGCCGGAACCTTGCGGGGGGCGGCCTACAATGAGCAGTTCTTC
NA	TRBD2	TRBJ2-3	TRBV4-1	CASRSSGGGTDTQYF	TGCGCCAGCAGATCCTCGGGGGGAGGGACAGATACGCAGTATTTT
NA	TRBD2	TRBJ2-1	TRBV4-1	CASSQGGSGGDYNEQFF	TGCGCCAGCAGCCAAGGCGGTAGCGGGGGTGACTACAATGAGCAGTTCTTC
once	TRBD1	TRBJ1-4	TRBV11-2	CASSPRDSLNEKLFF	TGTGCCAGCAGCCCCCGGGACAGTCTTAATGAAAAACTGTTTTTT
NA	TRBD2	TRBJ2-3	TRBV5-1	CASSPGSSGRPDTQYF	TGCGCCAGCAGCCCAGGGTCTAGCGGGAGGCCAGATACGCAGTATTTT
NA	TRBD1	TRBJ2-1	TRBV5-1	CASSLFRGRNEQFF	TGCGCCAGCAGCTTGTTCAGGGGGCGAAATGAGCAGTTCTTC
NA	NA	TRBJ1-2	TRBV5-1	CASSLVVANYGYTF	TGCGCCAGCAGCTTGGTAGTAGCTAACTATGGCTACACCTTC
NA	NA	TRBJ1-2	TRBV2	CASREMGGYTF	TGTGCCAGCAGAGAGATGGGGGGCTACACCTTC
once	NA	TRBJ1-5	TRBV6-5	CASSLLFNQPQHF	TGTGCCAGCAGCCTCCTTTTCAATCAGCCCCAGCATTTT